The clone carrying this T cell receptor beta chain occurred many times. The antigen remains undetermined. The sample originates from a study of T cell repertoires in cytomegalovirus infection. Whole-study results and caveats: In two of eight donors, the top clonotype was HLA-C-restricted CMV-specific.

Each CDR3 protein is one row after TCRdb ran MiXCR on the reads. This table has more than 200,000 distinct CDR3 sequences, roughly 9.1% appearing once. The CDR3 runs to 15 residues. The V gene's germline CDR1 is SGHAT and CDR2 FQNNGV. With 4 bases clipped from V and 1 base from J, the junction kept 2 bases outside the gene matches. This sequence originates from a human donor in good health (CMV status not recorded). Some clones in this sample may be carry-over from other donors' samples. The chain joins TRBV11-2 to TRBJ1-1; 11 bases are a match to TRBD1. The sequencing input was PBMCs. CDR3 in amino acids: CASSSGTGGNTEAFF. CDR3 in DNA: TGTGCCAGCAGCTCCGGGACAGGGGGGAACACTGAAGCTTTCTTT. Using reference TRBV11-2 and TRBJ1-1 for the parts outside the CDR3, the full variable domain is EAGVAQSPRYKIIEKRQSVAFWCNPISGHATLYWYQQILGQGPKLLIQFQNNGVVDDSQLPKDRFSAERLKGVDSTLKIQPAKLEDSAVYLCASSSGTGGNTEAFFGQGTRLTVV.